This T cell receptor beta chain is from a study of T cells in Graves' hyperthyroidism and ophthalmopathy. Study-level background: Blood was drawn when the patient was first diagnosed and still untreated.

This clonotype has a count of ten or more. Hyperthyroidism had been newly diagnosed in patients aged 18 to 65, and its duration was under 2 months. Uncontrolled infection, other autoimmune disease, pregnancy or lactation disqualified patients from enrolment. Each diagnosis was grounded in clinical symptoms, serum thyroxine and TRAb, thyroid ultrasound, and orbital computed tomography. TCR beta CDR3 regions were amplified from RNA transcripts. HTBI primers drove first-round RT-PCR of the TCR CDR3. TCRdb fed the multiplex PCR reads into MiXCR, producing one record per CDR3 protein. In the table there are 300,000 to 450,000 distinct CDR3 sequences, about 13% of which are singletons. This CDR3 spans 15 amino acids. V shed 3 bases, J shed 10 bases, and the junction held 10 bases outside the gene matches. From germline, CDR1 is SGHAT and CDR2 FQNNGV.

The sequenced sample was blood. The receptor's source is a man younger than 45 with Graves' hyperthyroidism that later progressed to Graves' ophthalmopathy. V gene TRBV11-2 combines with J gene TRBJ2-1; 9 bases are shared with TRBD1. The CDR3: CASSFVGQGIGEQFF. The CDR3 DNA is TGTGCCAGCAGCTTCGTGGGACAGGGAATCGGAGAGCAGTTCTTC.